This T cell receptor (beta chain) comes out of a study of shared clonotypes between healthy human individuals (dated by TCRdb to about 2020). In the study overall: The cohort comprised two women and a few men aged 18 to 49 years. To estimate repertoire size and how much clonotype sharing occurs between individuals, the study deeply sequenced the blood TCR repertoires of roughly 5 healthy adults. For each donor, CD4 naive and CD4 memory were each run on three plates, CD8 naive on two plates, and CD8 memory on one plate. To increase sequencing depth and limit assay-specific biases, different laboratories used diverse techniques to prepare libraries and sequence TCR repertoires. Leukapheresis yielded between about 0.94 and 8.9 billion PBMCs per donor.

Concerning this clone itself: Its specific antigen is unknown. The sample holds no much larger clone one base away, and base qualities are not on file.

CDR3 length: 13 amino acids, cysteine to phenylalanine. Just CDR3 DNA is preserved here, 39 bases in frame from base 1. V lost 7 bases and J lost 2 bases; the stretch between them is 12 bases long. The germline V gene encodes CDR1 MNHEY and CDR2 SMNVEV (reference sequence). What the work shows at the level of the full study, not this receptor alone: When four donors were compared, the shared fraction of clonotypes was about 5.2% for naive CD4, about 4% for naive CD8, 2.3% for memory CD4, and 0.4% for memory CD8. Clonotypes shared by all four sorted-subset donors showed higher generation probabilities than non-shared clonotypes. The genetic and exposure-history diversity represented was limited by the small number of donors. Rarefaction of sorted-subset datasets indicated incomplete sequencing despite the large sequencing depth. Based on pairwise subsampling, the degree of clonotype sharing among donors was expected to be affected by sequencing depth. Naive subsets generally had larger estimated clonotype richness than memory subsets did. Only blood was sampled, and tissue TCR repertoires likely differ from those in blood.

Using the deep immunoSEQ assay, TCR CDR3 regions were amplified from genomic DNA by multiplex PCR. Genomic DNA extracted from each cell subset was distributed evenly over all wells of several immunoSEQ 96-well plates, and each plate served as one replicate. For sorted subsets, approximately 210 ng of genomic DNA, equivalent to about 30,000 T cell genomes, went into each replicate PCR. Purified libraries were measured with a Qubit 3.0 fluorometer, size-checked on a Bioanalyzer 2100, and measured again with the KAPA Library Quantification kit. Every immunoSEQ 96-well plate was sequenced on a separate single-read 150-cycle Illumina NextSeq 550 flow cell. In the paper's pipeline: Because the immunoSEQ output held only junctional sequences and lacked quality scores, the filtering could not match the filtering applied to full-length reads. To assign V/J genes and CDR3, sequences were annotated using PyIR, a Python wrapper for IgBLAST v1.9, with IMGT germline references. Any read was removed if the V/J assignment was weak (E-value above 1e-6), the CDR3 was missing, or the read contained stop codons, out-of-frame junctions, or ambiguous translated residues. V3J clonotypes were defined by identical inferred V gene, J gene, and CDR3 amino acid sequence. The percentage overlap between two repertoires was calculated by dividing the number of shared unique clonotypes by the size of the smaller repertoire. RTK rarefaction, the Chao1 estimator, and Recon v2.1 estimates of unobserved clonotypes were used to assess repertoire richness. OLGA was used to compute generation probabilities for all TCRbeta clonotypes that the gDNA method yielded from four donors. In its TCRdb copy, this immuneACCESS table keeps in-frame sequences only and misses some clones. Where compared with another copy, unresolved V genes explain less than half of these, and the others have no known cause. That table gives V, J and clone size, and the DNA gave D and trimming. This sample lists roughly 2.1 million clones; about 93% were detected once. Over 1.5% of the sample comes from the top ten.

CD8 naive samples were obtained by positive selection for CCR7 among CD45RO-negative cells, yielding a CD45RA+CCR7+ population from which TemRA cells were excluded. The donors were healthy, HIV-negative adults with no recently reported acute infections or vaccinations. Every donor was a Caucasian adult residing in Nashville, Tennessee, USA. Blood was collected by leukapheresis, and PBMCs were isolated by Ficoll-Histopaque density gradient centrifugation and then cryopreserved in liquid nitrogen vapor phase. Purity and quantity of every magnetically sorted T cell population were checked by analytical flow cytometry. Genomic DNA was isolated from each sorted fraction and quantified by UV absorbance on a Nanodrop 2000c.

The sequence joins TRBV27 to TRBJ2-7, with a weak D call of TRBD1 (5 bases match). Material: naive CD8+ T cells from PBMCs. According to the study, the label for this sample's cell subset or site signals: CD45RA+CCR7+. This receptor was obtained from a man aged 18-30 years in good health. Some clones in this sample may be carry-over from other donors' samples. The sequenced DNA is TGTGCCAGCACCCAGGGTTCCCCCTACGAGCAGTACTTC. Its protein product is CASTQGSPYEQYF.